This TCR beta chain originates from a study of neurological immune-mediated disorders. This clonotype was counted many times. TCRdb reprocessed the 5' RACE reads via MiXCR and lists one record per CDR3 protein. In the table there are roughly 56,000 distinct CDR3 sequences, under 3.5% of which are singletons. The TCR originated in a woman aged 60-75 years with multiple sclerosis. Sequences were obtained from PBMCs.

CDR3 protein: CSANPGTGDYGYTF. In DNA, the CDR3 is TGCAGTGCGAACCCCGGGACAGGGGACTATGGCTACACCTTC. The chain joins TRBV20-1 to TRBJ1-2; 10 bases map to TRBD1. The CDR3 is made up of 14 amino acids. CDR1 and CDR2 (germline): DFQATT, SNEGSKA (reference sequence). J lost 3 bases, V lost 6 bases, and 7 bases had no gene match.